The 7 T cell receptor beta chains below were found in one sample sequenced in a study of memory CD4+ T cells and cytomegalovirus serostatus. TCRdb keeps only in-frame clones here, not all; method: immunoSEQ multiplex PCR. The data hold around 50,000 clones, with around 80% observed a single time. The sort gate was single viable CD3+CD4+CD8-CD45RO+ cells for memory CD4+ T cells. Sequencing input: memory CD4+ T cells from blood. The receptors here all came from an adult in good health and CMV-seronegative.

The V gene is TRBV5-6, the J gene TRBJ2-4; 10 bases map to TRBD2. The CDR3 is 18 residues long. The V and J ends lost 0 bases and 3 bases, in that order; junction bases with no gene match: 9. Germline CDR1 is SGHDT and CDR2 is YYEEEE. CDR3 amino acids: CASSLELAGPQGKNIQYF. CDR3 coding DNA: TGTGCCAGCAGCTTGGAACTAGCGGGGCCCCAAGGCAAAAACATTCAGTACTTC.

The gene calls are TRBV7-2 and TRBJ2-3; 7 positions match TRBD1. V lost 4 bases and J lost 6; bases outside the gene matches: 4. The CDR3 covers 13 residues. Germline values: CDR1 SGHTA, CDR2 FQGNSA. For the CDR3, the DNA is TGTGCCAGCAGCTCCCAGGACAGGGATACGCAGTATTTT. Protein product: CASSSQDRDTQYF.

The CDR3 DNA sequence: TGTGCCAGCAGAATGGGGGCCTATAATTCACCCCTCCACTTT. Translating it yields CASRMGAYNSPLHF. This rearrangement joins TRBV7-8 to TRBJ1-6, with D possibly matching TRBD1 (5 bases). Deletions cut 6 bases from V and 2 bases from J, with 8 bases between. The germline V gene encodes CDR1 SGHVS and CDR2 FQNEAQ. There are 14 residues in the CDR3.

The CDR3: CASRYRGGELFF. CDR3 sequence (DNA): TGTGCCAGCAGGTACAGGGGCGGGGAGCTGTTTTTT. This chain connects TRBV9 to TRBJ2-2; 7 bases are a match to TRBD1. Per germline, CDR1 SGDLS and CDR2 YYNGEE. The CDR3 is 12 residues long. With 5 bases clipped from V and 7 bases from J, the junction kept 2 bases outside the gene matches.

V and J are TRBV6-6 and TRBJ2-7; D is ambiguous. The CDR3 has 12 amino acids. Per germline, CDR1 MNHNY and CDR2 SVGAGI (reference sequence). V was pared by 4 bases and J by 3 bases, with 7 bases between. The CDR3 is CASSSNSYEQYF. The CDR3 nucleotides are TGTGCCAGCAGTTCGAACAGCTACGAGCAGTACTTC.

This clone was found once. The V and J genes are TRBV5-4 and TRBJ2-2; no clear D. Germline CDR1 and CDR2: SGHNT and YYREEE (reference sequence). This CDR3 region has 13 residues. Trimming took off 4 bases at V and 6 bases at J, with 10 bases between the two ends. CDR3 in DNA: TGTGCCAGCAGCCCCAACCTCGCCGGGGAGCTGTTTTTT. Protein sequence: CASSPNLAGELFF.

The rearrangement uses TRBV7-2 and TRBJ1-1; TRBD1 agrees at 8 bases. After removal of 5 bases from V and 0 bases from J, the junction contained 5 bases not matched to a gene. The CDR3 runs to 15 residues. The V gene's germline CDR1 is SGHTA and CDR2 FQGNSA. The CDR3 DNA is TGTGCCAGCAGCACAGGGGGGACCATGAACACTGAAGCTTTCTTT. It specifies CASSTGGTMNTEAFF.